This T cell receptor (beta chain) was recorded in a study of shared clonotypes between healthy human individuals (dated by TCRdb to between 2020 and 2021). With respect to the entire study: The cohort included a few men and two women between 18 and 49 years of age. For each donor, three plates each were used for CD4 naive and CD4 memory, two plates were used for CD8 naive, and one plate was used for CD8 memory. To estimate repertoire size and how much clonotypes are shared between individuals, the study performed deep sequencing of blood TCR repertoires from about five healthy adults. Different laboratories and diverse techniques were used to prepare libraries and sequence TCR repertoires, to increase sequencing depth and limit assay-specific biases. Per donor, leukapheresis produced somewhere between about 0.94 and 9.5 billion PBMCs.

Donors were healthy HIV-negative adults with no recently reported acute infections or vaccinations. Every donor was a Caucasian adult living in Nashville, Tennessee, USA. CD4+ T cells were enriched by magnetic negative selection; naive cells were then positively selected on CD45RA, and the negative fraction formed the memory subset. After blood collection by leukapheresis, PBMCs were isolated using Ficoll-Histopaque density gradient centrifugation and then cryopreserved in the vapor phase of liquid nitrogen. Analytical flow cytometry was used to check the purity and quantity of every magnetically sorted T cell population. From each sorted fraction, genomic DNA was isolated and quantified by UV absorbance on a Nanodrop 2000c. About this clone itself: Its antigen has not been determined. No quality values exist for individual bases; no much larger clone is one base distant.

The V and J ends are trimmed by 5 bases and 10 bases, leaving 9 bases between them. Reading from cysteine to phenylalanine, the CDR3 counts 12 amino acids. Only the CDR3 part of the read is kept: 36 bases, read in frame from the first base. CDR1 SEHNR and CDR2 FQNEAQ were looked up in the germline V gene (reference sequence). Points the paper makes about the study in general: Naive subsets generally had larger estimated clonotype richness than memory subsets did. Pairwise subsampling led to the expectation that sequencing depth would affect the degree of clonotype sharing among donors. Sampling was restricted to blood, and TCR repertoires in tissues likely differ from the TCR repertoires found in blood. Higher generation probabilities were observed for clonotypes shared by all four sorted-subset donors than for non-shared clonotypes. Because the study included a small number of donors, the genetic and exposure-history diversity represented was limited. About 4.5% of naive CD4, more than 3% of naive CD8, about 2.1% of memory CD4, and roughly 0.4% of memory CD8 clonotypes were shared across a few donors. Incomplete sequencing was indicated by rarefaction of sorted-subset datasets, despite the large sequencing depth.

TCR CDR3 regions were amplified from genomic DNA by multiplex PCR using the deep immunoSEQ assay. Extracted genomic DNA from each cell subset was distributed evenly across all wells of several immunoSEQ 96-well plates, and each plate was treated as a replicate. For sorted subsets, roughly 190 ng of genomic DNA, equivalent to 25,000 to 35,000 T cell genomes, went into each replicate PCR. Purified libraries were quantified with a Qubit 3.0 fluorometer, sized on a Bioanalyzer 2100, and re-quantified with the KAPA Library Quantification kit. A separate single-read 150-cycle Illumina NextSeq 550 flow cell was used to sequence each immunoSEQ 96-well plate. The authors' analysis ran thus. Because the immunoSEQ output included only junctional sequences and no quality scores, the filtering could not be the same as the filtering used for full-length reads. To assign V/J genes and CDR3, sequences were annotated using PyIR, a Python wrapper for IgBLAST v1.9, with IMGT germline references. Reads were filtered out if the reads had weak V/J assignments (E-value above 1e-6), no CDR3, stop codons, out-of-frame junctions, or ambiguous translated residues. V3J clonotypes were defined as sequences sharing an identical inferred V gene, J gene, and CDR3 amino acid sequence. To compute the percentage overlap between repertoires, the number of shared unique clonotypes was divided by the size of the smaller repertoire. RTK rarefaction, the Chao1 estimator, and Recon v2.1 estimates of unobserved clonotypes were used to assess repertoire richness. OLGA was used to compute generation probabilities for all TCRbeta clonotypes that the gDNA method yielded from four donors. The immuneACCESS repertoire file appears here via TCRdb, limited to in-frame rearrangements. These files lack a portion of the clones; in checked studies, under half of the deficit traces to unresolved V genes, and the cause of the others is not known. V, J and clone size are taken as reported in that table, and D and trimming were inferred from the DNA itself. Within this sample are 2 million to 2.5 million clones, with approximately 96% of them counted one time only. About 0.13% of the sample rests with the top ten.

The specimen sequenced was naive CD4+ T cells sorted from blood. The sample's cell subset or site label is to be understood as: CD45RA+ positively selected. The sequence was collected from a man aged 18 to 35 in good health. Recombination linked TRBV7-9 to TRBJ1-6, with the D gene uncertain. The sequenced DNA is TGTGCCAGCAGCGTTTCGAGATCACCCCTCCACTTT. Its amino acids are CASSVSRSPLHF.